This T cell receptor (beta chain) came from a study of tumor-infiltrating lymphocytes in primary liver carcinoma. This clonotype was recorded a few times. Its antigen is undetermined. A read error may produce the germline difference seen at one junction end. Production of TCR beta cDNA used 500 ng total RNA together with a constant-region primer. Libraries covering TCR beta were generated through three nested multiplex PCR rounds (using a slightly modified ARM-PCR). TCRdb reanalysed the multiplex PCR reads using MiXCR and keeps one entry per CDR3 protein. The sample contains just under 95,000 distinct CDR3 sequences, around 68% of which appear only once. General observations from the study: Compared with tumor region pairs, tumor-adjacent and tumor-blood pairs overlapped less.

The tissue used was unsorted bulk material of 20-30 mg. RNA and DNA were co-extracted from it with the AllPrep DNA/RNA mini kit. Sequencing was performed on tumor-adjacent normal liver tissue. This TCR was sampled from a man in his forties with primary liver carcinoma and hepatitis B virus infection.

The CDR3 protein is CVSSGQSSYEQYF. CDR3 DNA: TGTGTCAGCAGTGGCCAGTCCTCCTACGAGCAGTACTTC. The V call is TRBV2, the J call TRBJ2-7, with D unclear. CDR3 length: 13 amino acids. Germline-derived CDR1 and CDR2 are SNHLY and FYNNEI.